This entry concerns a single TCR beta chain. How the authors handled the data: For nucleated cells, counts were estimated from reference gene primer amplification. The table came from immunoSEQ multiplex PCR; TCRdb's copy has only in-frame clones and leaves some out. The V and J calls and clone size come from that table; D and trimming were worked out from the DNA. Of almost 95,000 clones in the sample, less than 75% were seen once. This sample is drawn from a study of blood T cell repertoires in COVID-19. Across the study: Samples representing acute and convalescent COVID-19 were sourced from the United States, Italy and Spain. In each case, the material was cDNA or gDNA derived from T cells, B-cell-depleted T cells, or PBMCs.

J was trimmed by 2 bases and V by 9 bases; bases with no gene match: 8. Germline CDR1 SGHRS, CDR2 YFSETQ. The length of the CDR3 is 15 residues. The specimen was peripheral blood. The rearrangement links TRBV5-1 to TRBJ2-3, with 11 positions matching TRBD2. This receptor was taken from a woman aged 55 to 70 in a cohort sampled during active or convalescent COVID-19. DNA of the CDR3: TGCGCCACCCAGACTAGCGGGGCCCCCACAGATACGCAGTATTTT. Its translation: CATQTSGAPTDTQYF.